Shown below are 31 T cell receptor beta chains from a single sample sequenced in a study of blood T cell repertoires in COVID-19. This table comes from immunoSEQ multiplex PCR, and its TCRdb copy is limited to in-frame clones, with some not included. This table holds approximately 210,000 clones, roughly 84% found once. Sequences were obtained from peripheral blood. Source of these receptors: a woman of 80 years or more with acute or convalescent COVID-19.

This chain joins TRBV20-1 and TRBJ1-1, with D unresolved. The V gene's germline CDR1 is DFQATT and CDR2 SNEGSKA (reference sequence). The CDR3 has 13 amino acids. V lost 3 bases and J 8 bases, leaving 16 bases between the germline ends. As DNA, the CDR3 is TGCAGTGCTAGTCTAGCCGCCGGGAGGGAAGCTTTCTTT. Its translation: CSASLAAGREAFF.

The rearrangement links TRBV6-4 to TRBJ2-3; 7 nucleotides agree with TRBD1. The CDR3 has 14 amino acids. The germline CDR1 and CDR2 sequences are MRHNA and SNTAGT. Trimming removed 3 bases from V and 2 bases from J; junction bases left unmatched: 2. This CDR3 is CASSEGTDTDTQYF. In DNA form, the CDR3 reads TGTGCCAGCAGTGAAGGGACAGACACAGATACGCAGTATTTT.

The gene calls are TRBV12-3 or TRBV12-4 and TRBJ1-1; 7 bases fit TRBD1. The CDR3 has 13 residues. The V gene end was trimmed by 6 bases and the J gene end by 5 bases; junction bases not matched to a gene: 6. CDR3 in amino acids: CASRQQGRTEAFF. As DNA, the CDR3 is TGTGCCAGCAGGCAACAGGGGCGGACTGAAGCTTTCTTT.

The rearrangement uses TRBV6-1 and TRBJ2-3; D might be TRBD2 (6 bases). Deletions cut 2 bases from V and 7 bases from J, with 10 bases between. CDR1 and CDR2 from the germline V gene are MNHNS and SASEGT. The CDR3 totals 13 residues. This chain's CDR3 is CASSEFGGNTQYF. CDR3 DNA sequence: TGTGCCAGCAGTGAATTCGGGGGAAATACGCAGTATTTT.

The chain couples TRBV2 to TRBJ1-5; D call uncertain. V shed 10 bases and J shed 3 bases, with 13 bases lying between them. The germline gives CDR1 SNHLY, CDR2 FYNNEI. The CDR3 totals 13 residues. CDR3 loop: CATGIKPNQPQHF. The DNA of the CDR3 is TGTGCCACCGGTATAAAACCCAATCAGCCCCAGCATTTT. Drawing the rest from reference TRBV2 and TRBJ1-5, the complete variable domain is EPEVTQTPSHQVTQMGQEVILRCVPISNHLYFYWYRQILGQKVEFLVSFYNNEISEKSEIFDDQFSVERPDGSNFTLKIRSTKLEDSAMYFCATGIKPNQPQHFGDGTRLSIL.

The V call is TRBV5-4, the J call TRBJ2-7; unclear D gene. CDR3 size: 15 residues. The germline V and J ends were trimmed by 4 bases and 0 bases, with 14 bases remaining between them. Germline lookup yields CDR1 SGHNT and CDR2 YYREEE (reference sequence). The CDR3 sequence: CASSLLPSGSYEQYF. The CDR3 coding sequence is TGTGCCAGCAGCCTATTGCCCTCGGGCTCCTACGAGCAGTACTTC.

V usage is TRBV28 and J usage is TRBJ1-3; tentatively, D is TRBD1 (5 bases). The V gene's germline CDR1 is MDHEN and CDR2 SYDVKM. This CDR3 spans 14 amino acids. V was trimmed by 4 bases and J by 0 bases, leaving 7 bases between them. CDR3 sequence reads: CASSYRSSGNTIYF. The CDR3 region has the DNA TGTGCCAGCAGTTACAGGTCCTCTGGAAACACCATATATTTT.

The genes are TRBV5-4 and TRBJ2-3; D might be TRBD2 (6 bases). This CDR3 is 14 amino acids long. The germline gives CDR1 SGHNT, CDR2 YYREEE (reference sequence). V was clipped by 0 bases and J by 6 bases, with 11 bases between them. CDR3 sequence: CASSLAGSGDTQYF. Here the CDR3 DNA reads TGTGCCAGCAGCTTGGCGGGTAGCGGCGATACGCAGTATTTT.

CDR3 region: CASSRAGTGYNQPQHF. In DNA, the CDR3 is TGTGCCAGTAGTAGGGCCGGGACAGGCTACAATCAGCCCCAGCATTTT. The genes are TRBV19 and TRBJ1-5; TRBD1 aligns across 8 bases. J lost 3 bases, V lost 4 bases, and 8 bases had no gene match. This CDR3 comprises 16 residues. From germline, CDR1 is LNHDA and CDR2 SQIVND (reference sequence). Full variable domain (missing parts from reference TRBV19 and TRBJ1-5): DGGITQSPKYLFRKEGQNVTLSCEQNLNHDAMYWYRQDPGQGLRLIYYSQIVNDFQKGDIAEGYSVSREKKESFPLTVTSAQKNPTAFYLCASSRAGTGYNQPQHFGDGTRLSIL.

The V call is TRBV5-1, the J call TRBJ2-7; 8 bases align to TRBD1. The length of the CDR3 is 16 residues. The J segment lost 3 bases and the V segment lost 0 bases, leaving 8 bases of the junction unmatched. From germline, CDR1 is SGHRS and CDR2 YFSETQ. The CDR3 is CASSLVTGQGGYEQYF. DNA of the CDR3: TGCGCCAGCAGCTTGGTTACTGGACAGGGAGGCTACGAGCAGTACTTC.

The J gene is TRBJ1-5, the V gene TRBV28; TRBD1 might be the D (6 bases). Germline values: CDR1 MDHEN, CDR2 SYDVKM. V lost 2 bases and J lost 4, with 12 bases in between. The CDR3 length is 15 residues. The CDR3 loop is CASSLGGRMNQPQHF. The CDR3 bases are TGTGCCAGCAGTTTAGGGGGCAGGATGAATCAGCCCCAGCATTTT.

As concerns this clone: Relative to the germline gene, one junction end is altered; a read error may explain this. The V call is TRBV6-1, the J call TRBJ1-3, with D possibly TRBD1 on 6 matching bases. The CDR3 spans 15 residues. CDR1 is MNHNS, CDR2 SASEGT, per germline. DNA for the CDR3: TGTGCCAGCAGTGAAAGACAGGCCTCTGGAAACGCCATATATTTT. This codes for CASSERQASGNAIYF.

The chain combines TRBV5-4 with TRBJ1-1; 7 nucleotides agree with TRBD1. This CDR3 comprises 14 residues. Germline CDR1 reads SGHNT; CDR2 reads YYREEE (reference sequence). V was clipped by 4 bases and J by 0 bases; unmatched bases: 3. The CDR3 nucleotides are TGTGCCAGCAGCCGGGACAGAATGAACACTGAAGCTTTCTTT. Encoded protein: CASSRDRMNTEAFF.

This chain joins TRBV9 and TRBJ2-3; D might be TRBD1 (6 bases). The CDR3 is made up of 18 amino acids. Germline CDR1 and CDR2: SGDLS and YYNGEE. The germline V and J ends were trimmed by 0 bases and 3 bases, with 20 bases remaining between them. The CDR3 here is CASSVGAPTGPSTDTQYF. CDR3 nucleotide sequence: TGTGCCAGCAGCGTAGGGGCCCCGACAGGCCCCTCGACAGATACGCAGTATTTT.

The V gene is TRBV24-1, the J gene TRBJ2-3; TRBD2 matches at 7 bases. Trimming at V came to 12 bases and at J to 0 bases, leaving 5 bases not matched to a gene. From germline, CDR1 is KGHDR and CDR2 SFDVKD. The CDR3 covers 13 residues. The CDR3 protein is CASSGASTDTQYF. The CDR3 DNA sequence: TGTGCCTCTAGCGGCGCTAGCACAGATACGCAGTATTTT.

The V call is TRBV4-2, the J call TRBJ1-2; 8 bases fit TRBD1. Trimming cost V 1 base and J 4 bases; bases outside gene matches: 8. There are 16 residues in the CDR3. Germline CDR1 LGHNA, CDR2 YNFKEQ. The CDR3 coding sequence is TGTGCCAGCAGCCAAGCGGCAGGGGGCAATAGCTATGGCTACACCTTC. This codes for CASSQAAGGNSYGYTF.

Note on this clone: A junction end diverges from the germline sequence, so it may reflect a read error. This sequence joins TRBV28 and TRBJ2-3; the match to TRBD2 covers 7 bases. The CDR3 sequence is 16 residues long. Germline V lookup: CDR1 MDHEN, CDR2 SYDVKM. CDR3 nucleotides: TGTGCCACCAGTTCAGGCGGGGGTTTTATAGGCTATACGCAGTATTTT. Its translation: CATSSGGGFIGYTQYF.

This chain links TRBV2 with TRBJ1-2; 7 nucleotides line up with TRBD1. CDR1 and CDR2 (germline): SNHLY, FYNNEI. This CDR3 contains 14 residues. J was trimmed by 4 bases and V by 3 bases; bases with no gene match: 5. CDR3 in DNA: TGTGCCAGCAGTGAGGACAGGCCTAGCTATGGCTACACCTTC. Its translation: CASSEDRPSYGYTF.

The V gene is TRBV11-3, the J gene TRBJ1-6, with D unresolved. Germline CDR1 and CDR2: SGHNT and YENEEA. CDR3 size: 13 residues. V was trimmed by 5 bases and J by 8 bases, leaving 10 bases between them. The CDR3 nucleotides are TGTGCCAGCAGCAGAATCCAGGATTCACCCCTCCACTTT. Amino acid sequence: CASSRIQDSPLHF. Full variable domain (missing parts from reference TRBV11-3 and TRBJ1-6): EAGVVQSPRYKIIEKKQPVAFWCNPISGHNTLYWYLQNLGQGPELLIRYENEEAVDDSQLPKDRFSAERLKGVDSTLKIQPAELGDSAVYLCASSRIQDSPLHFGNGTRLTVT.

The CDR3 protein is CASSHVGSGYTF. CDR3 DNA sequence: TGTGCCAGCAGCCATGTGGGGAGTGGCTACACCTTC. V is TRBV3-1 (or the pseudogene TRBV3-2) and J is TRBJ1-2; no clear D gene. Germline CDR1 and CDR2: LGHDT and YNNKEL (reference sequence). This CDR3 comprises 12 residues. Trimming shortened V by 3 bases and J by 7 bases, and 9 bases separated the two germline ends.

The CDR3 sequence is CATRRARGGMADTQYF. Written as DNA, the CDR3 is TGTGCCACCAGACGGGCGAGAGGGGGCATGGCAGATACGCAGTATTTT. The V call is TRBV15, the J call TRBJ2-3; 7 nucleotides match TRBD1. Trimming cost V 6 bases and J 4 bases; bases outside gene matches: 13. The CDR3 contains 16 residues. In germline, CDR1 is LNHNV, CDR2 YYDKDF (reference sequence).

The rearrangement links TRBV19 to TRBJ2-5; 7 bases are a match to TRBD1. The V segment lost 6 bases and the J segment 3 bases; nucleotides outside the gene matches: 7. The germline gives CDR1 LNHDA, CDR2 SQIVND (reference sequence). This CDR3 spans 14 amino acids. CDR3 sequence reads: CASSPRGQKETQYF. In nucleotides, the CDR3 is TGTGCCAGTAGCCCTCGGGGACAGAAAGAGACCCAGTACTTC.

The chain uses TRBV19 and TRBJ2-1; TRBD1 aligns across 9 bases. V lost 6 bases and J lost 3; bases outside the gene matches: 0. Germline V gene lookup returns CDR1 LNHDA and CDR2 SQIVND (reference sequence). The CDR3 contains 13 residues. Written as DNA, the CDR3 is TGTGCCAGTAGGGGACAGGGCTACAATGAGCAGTTCTTC. It is translated as CASRGQGYNEQFF.

This chain connects TRBV7-8 to TRBJ2-7; 7 nucleotides align to TRBD1. V dropped 2 bases and J dropped 1; count of bases not matched to a gene: 2. CDR3 length equals 14 residues. Germline-derived CDR1 and CDR2 are SGHVS and FQNEAQ. The CDR3 here is CASSLSDRSYEQYF. The DNA of the CDR3 is TGTGCCAGCAGCTTATCGGACAGGTCCTACGAGCAGTACTTC. The complete variable domain, with remaining parts taken from reference TRBV7-8 and TRBJ2-7, reads GAGVSQSPRYKVAKRGQDVALRCDPISGHVSLFWYQQALGQGPEFLTYFQNEAQLDKSGLPSDRFFAERPEGSVSTLKIQRTQQEDSAVYLCASSLSDRSYEQYFGPGTRLTVT.

This clone was picked up one time. The chain joins TRBV11-3 to TRBJ1-2; D gene ambiguous. V was cut by 2 bases and J by 12 bases, with 19 bases left in between. Looked up from germline, CDR1 is SGHNT and CDR2 is YENEEA. The CDR3 sequence is 14 residues long. The chain's CDR3 is CASSLNIAGLADTF. Written as DNA, the CDR3 is TGTGCCAGCAGCTTAAATATTGCAGGACTCGCGGACACCTTC. The full variable domain, rest sourced from reference TRBV11-3 and TRBJ1-2, is EAGVVQSPRYKIIEKKQPVAFWCNPISGHNTLYWYLQNLGQGPELLIRYENEEAVDDSQLPKDRFSAERLKGVDSTLKIQPAELGDSAVYLCASSLNIAGLADTFGSGTRLTVV.

This chain links TRBV3-1 (or the pseudogene TRBV3-2) with TRBJ1-1, with 7 bases identical to TRBD1. From germline, CDR1 is LGHDT and CDR2 YNNKEL (reference sequence). V lost 4 bases and J lost 4; bases outside the gene matches: 3. CDR3 length equals 13 residues. CDR3 protein: CASSLTGSTEAFF. The CDR3 nucleotides read TGTGCCAGCAGCCTGACAGGGTCCACTGAAGCTTTCTTT.

The genes are TRBV9 and TRBJ2-3, with D unclear. The germline V and J ends were trimmed by 2 bases and 0 bases, with 10 bases remaining between them. This CDR3 is 15 amino acids long. Germline V lookup: CDR1 SGDLS, CDR2 YYNGEE. For the CDR3, the DNA is TGTGCCAGCAGCGTCGGTGCTACTAGCACAGATACGCAGTATTTT. The encoded protein is CASSVGATSTDTQYF.

The V and J genes are TRBV3-1 (or the pseudogene TRBV3-2) and TRBJ2-3, with D maybe TRBD2 (6 bases). Trimming pared 8 bases from V and 2 bases from J, leaving 8 bases between. The CDR3 sequence is 12 residues long. The germline CDR1 and CDR2 sequences are LGHDT and YNNKEL (reference sequence). Here the CDR3 DNA reads TGTGCCAGCGGGGGGTTCACAGATACGCAGTATTTT. Amino acid sequence: CASGGFTDTQYF.

The chain carries TRBV2 and TRBJ1-2; D gene uncertain. V shed 2 bases and J shed 0 bases, with 4 bases lying between them. CDR3 length: 13 residues. The V gene's germline CDR1 is SNHLY and CDR2 FYNNEI. The CDR3 sequence is CASSESANYGYTF. Here the CDR3 DNA reads TGTGCCAGCAGTGAATCTGCTAACTATGGCTACACCTTC.

This clone turned up a few times. The chain couples TRBV11-2 to TRBJ1-3; weak D call: TRBD1 (5 bases). Germline assignment: CDR1 SGHAT and CDR2 FQNNGV. Trimming stripped 1 base from V and 4 bases from J, with 8 bases between. The CDR3 runs to 14 residues. CDR3 amino acids: CASSLAREGNTIYF. CDR3 nucleotide sequence: TGTGCCAGCAGCTTAGCCAGGGAAGGAAACACCATATATTTT. Together with reference TRBV11-2 and TRBJ1-3, the CDR3 gives the full variable domain: EAGVAQSPRYKIIEKRQSVAFWCNPISGHATLYWYQQILGQGPKLLIQFQNNGVVDDSQLPKDRFSAERLKGVDSTLKIQPAKLEDSAVYLCASSLAREGNTIYFGEGSWLTVV.

V and J are TRBV28 and TRBJ1-4, with D unresolved. The germline V and J ends were trimmed by 6 bases and 4 bases, with 9 bases remaining between them. The CDR3 loop spans 13 amino acids. Germline CDR1 and CDR2: MDHEN and SYDVKM. The CDR3 coding sequence is TGTGCCAGCAGCCAGGCCGTTAATGAAAAACTGTTTTTT. Protein: CASSQAVNEKLFF.